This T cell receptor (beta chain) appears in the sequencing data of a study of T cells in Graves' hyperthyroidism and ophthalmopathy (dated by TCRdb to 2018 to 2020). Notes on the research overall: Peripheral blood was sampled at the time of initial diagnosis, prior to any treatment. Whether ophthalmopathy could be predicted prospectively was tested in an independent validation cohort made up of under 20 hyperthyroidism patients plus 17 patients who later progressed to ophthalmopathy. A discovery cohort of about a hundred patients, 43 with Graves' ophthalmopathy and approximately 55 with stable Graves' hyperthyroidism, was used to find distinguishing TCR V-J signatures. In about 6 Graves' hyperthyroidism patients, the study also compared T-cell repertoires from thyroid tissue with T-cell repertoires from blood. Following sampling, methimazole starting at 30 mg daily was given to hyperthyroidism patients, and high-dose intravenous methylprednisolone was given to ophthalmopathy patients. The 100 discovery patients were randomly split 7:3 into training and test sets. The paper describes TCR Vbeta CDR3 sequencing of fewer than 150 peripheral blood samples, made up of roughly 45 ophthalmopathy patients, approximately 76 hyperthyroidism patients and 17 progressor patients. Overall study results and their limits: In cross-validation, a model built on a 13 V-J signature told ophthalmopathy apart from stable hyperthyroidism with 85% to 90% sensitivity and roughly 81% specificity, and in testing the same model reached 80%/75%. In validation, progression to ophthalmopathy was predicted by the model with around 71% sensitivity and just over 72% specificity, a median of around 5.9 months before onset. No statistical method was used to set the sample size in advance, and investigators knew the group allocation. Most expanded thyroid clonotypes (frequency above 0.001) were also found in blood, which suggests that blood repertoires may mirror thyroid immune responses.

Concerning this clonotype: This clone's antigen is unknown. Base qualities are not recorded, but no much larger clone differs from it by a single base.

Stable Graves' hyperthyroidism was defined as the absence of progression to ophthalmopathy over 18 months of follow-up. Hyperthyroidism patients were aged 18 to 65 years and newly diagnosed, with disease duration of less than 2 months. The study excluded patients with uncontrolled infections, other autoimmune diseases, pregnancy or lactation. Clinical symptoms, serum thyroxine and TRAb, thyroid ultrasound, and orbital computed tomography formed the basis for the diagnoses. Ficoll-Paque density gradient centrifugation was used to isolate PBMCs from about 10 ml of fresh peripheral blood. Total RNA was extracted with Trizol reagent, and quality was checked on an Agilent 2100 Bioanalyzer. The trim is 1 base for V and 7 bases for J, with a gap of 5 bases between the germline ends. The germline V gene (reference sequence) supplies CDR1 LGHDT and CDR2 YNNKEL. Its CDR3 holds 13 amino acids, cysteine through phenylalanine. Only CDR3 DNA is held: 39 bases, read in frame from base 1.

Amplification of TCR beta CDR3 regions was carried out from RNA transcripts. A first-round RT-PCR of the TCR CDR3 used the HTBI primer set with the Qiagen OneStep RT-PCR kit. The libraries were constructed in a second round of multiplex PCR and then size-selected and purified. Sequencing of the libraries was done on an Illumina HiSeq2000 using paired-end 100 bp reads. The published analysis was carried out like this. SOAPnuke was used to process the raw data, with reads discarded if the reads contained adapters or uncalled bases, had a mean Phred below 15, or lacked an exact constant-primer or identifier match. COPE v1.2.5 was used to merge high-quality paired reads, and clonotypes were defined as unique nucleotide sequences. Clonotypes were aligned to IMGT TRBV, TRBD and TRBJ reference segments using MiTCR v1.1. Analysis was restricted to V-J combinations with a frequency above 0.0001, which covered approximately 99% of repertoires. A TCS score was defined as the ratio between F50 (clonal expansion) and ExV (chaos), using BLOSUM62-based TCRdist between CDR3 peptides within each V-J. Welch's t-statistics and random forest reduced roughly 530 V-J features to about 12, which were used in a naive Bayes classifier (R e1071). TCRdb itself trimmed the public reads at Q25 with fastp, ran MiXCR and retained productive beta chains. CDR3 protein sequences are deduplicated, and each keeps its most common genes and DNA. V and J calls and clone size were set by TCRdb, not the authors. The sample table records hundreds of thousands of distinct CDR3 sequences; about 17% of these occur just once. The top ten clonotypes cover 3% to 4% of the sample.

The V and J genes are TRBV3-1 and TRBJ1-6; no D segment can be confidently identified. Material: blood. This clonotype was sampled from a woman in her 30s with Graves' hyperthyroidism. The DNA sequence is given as TGTGCCAGCAGCCAAGGCCAAAATTCACCCCTCCACTTT. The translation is CASSQGQNSPLHF.